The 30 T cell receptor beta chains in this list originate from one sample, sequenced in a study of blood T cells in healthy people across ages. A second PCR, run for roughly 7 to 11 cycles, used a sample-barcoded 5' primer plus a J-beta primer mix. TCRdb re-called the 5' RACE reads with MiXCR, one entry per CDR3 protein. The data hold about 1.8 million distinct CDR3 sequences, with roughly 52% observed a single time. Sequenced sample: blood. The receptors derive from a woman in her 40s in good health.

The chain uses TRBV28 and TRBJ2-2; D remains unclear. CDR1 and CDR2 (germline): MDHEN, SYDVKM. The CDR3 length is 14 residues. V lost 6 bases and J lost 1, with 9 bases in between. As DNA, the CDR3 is TGTGCCAGCAGCCCGGTGAAGAACACCGGGGAGCTGTTTTTT. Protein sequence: CASSPVKNTGELFF.

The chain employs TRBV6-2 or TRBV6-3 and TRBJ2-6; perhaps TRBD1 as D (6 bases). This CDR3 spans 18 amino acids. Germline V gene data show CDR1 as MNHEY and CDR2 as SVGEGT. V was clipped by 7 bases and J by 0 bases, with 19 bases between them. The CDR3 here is CASIMGQQLFSGANVLTF. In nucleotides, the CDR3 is TGTGCCAGCATTATGGGACAACAGCTTTTCTCTGGGGCCAACGTCCTGACTTTC.

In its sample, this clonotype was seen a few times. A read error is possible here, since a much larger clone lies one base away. The DNA of the CDR3 is TGCAGTACTAGAAGCACAGATACGCAGTATTTT. Its translation: CSTRSTDTQYF. J is TRBJ2-3 and V is TRBV20-1; D is perhaps TRBD2 (5 bases). Germline V gene data show CDR1 as DFQATT and CDR2 as SNEGSKA (reference sequence). The CDR3 has 11 residues.

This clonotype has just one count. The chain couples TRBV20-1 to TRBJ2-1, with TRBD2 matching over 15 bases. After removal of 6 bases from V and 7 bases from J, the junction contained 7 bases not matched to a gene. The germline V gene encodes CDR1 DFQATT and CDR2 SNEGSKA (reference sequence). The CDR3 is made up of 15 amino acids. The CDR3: CSARTSGGARNEQFF. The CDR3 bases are TGCAGTGCGCGGACTAGCGGGGGGGCTCGGAATGAGCAGTTCTTC.

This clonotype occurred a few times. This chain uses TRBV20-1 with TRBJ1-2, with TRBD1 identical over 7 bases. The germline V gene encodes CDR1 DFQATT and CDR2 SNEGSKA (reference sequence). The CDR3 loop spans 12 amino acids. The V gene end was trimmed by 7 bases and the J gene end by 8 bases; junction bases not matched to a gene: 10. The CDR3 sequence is CSGLEGARGYTF. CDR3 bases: TGCAGTGGGTTGGAGGGGGCACGCGGCTACACCTTC.

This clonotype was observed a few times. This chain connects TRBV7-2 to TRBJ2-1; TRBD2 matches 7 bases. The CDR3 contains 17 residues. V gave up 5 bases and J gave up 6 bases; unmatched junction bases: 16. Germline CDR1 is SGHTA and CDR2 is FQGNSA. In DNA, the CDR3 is TGTGCCAGCAGCCGACGCAGCGGGACTGAGCGGGTCAATGAGCAGTTCTTC. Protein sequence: CASSRRSGTERVNEQFF.

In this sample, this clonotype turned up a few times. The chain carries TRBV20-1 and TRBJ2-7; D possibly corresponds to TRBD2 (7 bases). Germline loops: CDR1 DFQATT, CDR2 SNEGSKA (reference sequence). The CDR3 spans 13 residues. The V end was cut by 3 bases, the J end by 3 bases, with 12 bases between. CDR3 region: CSASLGGGYEQYF. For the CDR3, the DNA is TGCAGTGCTAGTTTGGGAGGGGGCTACGAGCAGTACTTC.

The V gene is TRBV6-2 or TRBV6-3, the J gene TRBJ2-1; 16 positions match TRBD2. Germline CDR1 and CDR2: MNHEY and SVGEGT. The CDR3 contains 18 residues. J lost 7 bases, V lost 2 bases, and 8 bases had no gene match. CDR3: CASSYTGLAGGPRNEQFF. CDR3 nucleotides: TGTGCCAGCAGTTACACGGGACTAGCGGGGGGGCCGAGGAATGAGCAGTTCTTC.

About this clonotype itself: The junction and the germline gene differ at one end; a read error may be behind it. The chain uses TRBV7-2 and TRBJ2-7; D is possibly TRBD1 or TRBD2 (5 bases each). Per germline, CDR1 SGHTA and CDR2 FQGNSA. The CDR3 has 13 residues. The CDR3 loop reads CASSVAGANEQYF. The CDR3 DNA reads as TGTGCCAGCAGCGTAGCCGGGGCCAACGAGCAGTACTTC.

The CDR3 bases are TGTGCCAGCAGTGAATATGGGACTAGCGGAACTAGCACAGATACGCAGTATTTT. It encodes CASSEYGTSGTSTDTQYF. The chain joins TRBV6-1 to TRBJ2-3; 11 bases map to TRBD2. CDR3 length equals 18 residues. Germline V gene lookup returns CDR1 MNHNS and CDR2 SASEGT. After removal of 2 bases from V and 0 bases from J, the junction contained 7 bases not matched to a gene.

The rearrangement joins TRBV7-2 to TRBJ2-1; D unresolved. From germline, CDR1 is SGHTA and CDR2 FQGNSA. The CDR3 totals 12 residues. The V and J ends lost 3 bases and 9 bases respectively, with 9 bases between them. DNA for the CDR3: TGTGCCAGCAGCTTTAGTAAGGGTGAGCAGTTCTTC. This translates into CASSFSKGEQFF.

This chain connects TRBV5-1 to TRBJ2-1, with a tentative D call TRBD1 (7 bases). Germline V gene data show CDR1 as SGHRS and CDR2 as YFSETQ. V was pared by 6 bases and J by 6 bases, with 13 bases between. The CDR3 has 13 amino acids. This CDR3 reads CASTTGEVNEQFF. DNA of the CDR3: TGCGCCAGCACAACAGGGGAGGTCAATGAGCAGTTCTTC.

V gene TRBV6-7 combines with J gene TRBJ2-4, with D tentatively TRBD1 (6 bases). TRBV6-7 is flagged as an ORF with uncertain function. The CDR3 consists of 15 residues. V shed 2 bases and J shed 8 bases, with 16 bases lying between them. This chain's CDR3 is CASSYLGQRGDIQYF. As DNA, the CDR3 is TGTGCCAGCAGTTACCTGGGACAAAGGGGCGACATTCAGTACTTC.

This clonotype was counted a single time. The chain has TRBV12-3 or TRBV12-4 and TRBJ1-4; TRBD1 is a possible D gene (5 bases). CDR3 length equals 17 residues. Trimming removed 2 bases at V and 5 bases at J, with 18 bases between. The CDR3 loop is CASSLPTLDSLNEKLFF. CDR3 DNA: TGTGCCAGCAGTTTACCCACTCTTGACAGCCTCAATGAAAAACTGTTTTTT.

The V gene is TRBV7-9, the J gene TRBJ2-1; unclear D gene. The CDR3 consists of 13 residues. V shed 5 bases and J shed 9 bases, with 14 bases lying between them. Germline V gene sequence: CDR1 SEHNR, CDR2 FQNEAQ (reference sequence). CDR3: CASSVDGLSEQFF. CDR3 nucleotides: TGTGCCAGCAGCGTAGATGGGCTGAGTGAGCAGTTCTTC. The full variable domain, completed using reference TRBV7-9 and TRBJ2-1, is DTGVSQNPRHKITKRGQNVTFRCDPISEHNRLYWYRQTLGQGPEFLTYFQNEAQLEKSRLLSDRFSAERPKGSFSTLEIQRTEQGDSAMYLCASSVDGLSEQFFGPGTRLTVL.

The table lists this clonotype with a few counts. The CDR3 region is CASSLSGTIVQDTQYF. CDR3 sequence (DNA): TGTGCCAGCAGCTTATCCGGGACTATTGTTCAAGATACGCAGTATTTT. The V gene is TRBV12-3 or TRBV12-4, the J gene TRBJ2-3; 7 nucleotides match TRBD2. This CDR3 comprises 16 residues. The J segment lost 5 bases and the V segment lost 6 bases, leaving 14 bases of the junction unmatched.

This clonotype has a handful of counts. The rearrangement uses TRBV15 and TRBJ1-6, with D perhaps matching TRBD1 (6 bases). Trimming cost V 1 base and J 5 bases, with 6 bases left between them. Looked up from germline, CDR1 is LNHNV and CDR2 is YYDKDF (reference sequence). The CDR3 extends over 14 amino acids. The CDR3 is CATSRGQDNSPLHF. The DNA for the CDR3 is TGTGCCACCAGCAGAGGACAGGATAATTCACCCCTCCACTTT. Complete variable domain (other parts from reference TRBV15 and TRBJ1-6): DAMVIQNPRYQVTQFGKPVTLSCSQTLNHNVMYWYQQKSSQAPKLLFHYYDKDFNNEADTPDNFQSRRPNTSFCFLDIRSPGLGDTAMYLCATSRGQDNSPLHFGNGTRLTVT.

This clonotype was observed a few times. DNA of the CDR3: TGTGCCAGCAGTTTCGGACAGGGGCAAGGCTACACCTTC. Its translation is CASSFGQGQGYTF. The chain couples TRBV12-3 or TRBV12-4 to TRBJ1-2; TRBD1 matches 9 bases. V shed 3 bases, J shed 8 bases, and the junction held 4 bases outside the gene matches. The CDR3 has 13 amino acids.

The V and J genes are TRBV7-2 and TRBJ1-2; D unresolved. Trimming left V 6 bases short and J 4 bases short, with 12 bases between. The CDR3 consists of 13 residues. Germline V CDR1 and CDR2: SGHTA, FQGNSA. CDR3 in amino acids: CASRQGLSYGYTF. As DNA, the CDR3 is TGTGCCAGCAGGCAAGGACTTAGCTATGGCTACACCTTC.

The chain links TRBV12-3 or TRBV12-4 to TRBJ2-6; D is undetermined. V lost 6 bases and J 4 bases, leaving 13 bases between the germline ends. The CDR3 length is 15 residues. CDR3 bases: TGTGCCAGCAGCCCCAGTACTGTCGGGGCCAACGTCCTGACTTTC. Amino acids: CASSPSTVGANVLTF.

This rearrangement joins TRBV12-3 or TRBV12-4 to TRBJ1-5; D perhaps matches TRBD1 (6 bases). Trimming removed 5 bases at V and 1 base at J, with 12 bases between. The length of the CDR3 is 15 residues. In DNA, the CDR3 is TGTGCCAGCAGTAGTGTCGGACAGAGCAATCAGCCCCAGCATTTT. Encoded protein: CASSSVGQSNQPQHF.

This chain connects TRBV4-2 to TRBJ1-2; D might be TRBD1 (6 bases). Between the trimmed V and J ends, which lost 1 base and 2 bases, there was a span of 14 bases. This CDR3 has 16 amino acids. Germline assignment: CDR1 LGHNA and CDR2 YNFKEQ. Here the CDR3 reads CASSQADSDSNYGYTF. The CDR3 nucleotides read TGTGCCAGCAGCCAAGCGGACAGCGACAGCAACTATGGCTACACCTTC.

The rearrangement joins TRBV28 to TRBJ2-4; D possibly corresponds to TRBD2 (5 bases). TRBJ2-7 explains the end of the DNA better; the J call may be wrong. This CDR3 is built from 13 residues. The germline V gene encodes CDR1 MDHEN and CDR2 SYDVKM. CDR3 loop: CASTRTPTYEQYF. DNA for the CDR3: TGTGCCAGCACTAGGACTCCTACCTACGAGCAGTACTTC.

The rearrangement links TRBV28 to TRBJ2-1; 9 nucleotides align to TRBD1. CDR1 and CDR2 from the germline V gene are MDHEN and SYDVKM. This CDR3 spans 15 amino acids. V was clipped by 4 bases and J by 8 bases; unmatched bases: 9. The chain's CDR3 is CASSSGTGSLYEQFF. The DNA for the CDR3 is TGTGCCAGCAGTTCGGGGACAGGGTCTTTGTATGAGCAGTTCTTC.

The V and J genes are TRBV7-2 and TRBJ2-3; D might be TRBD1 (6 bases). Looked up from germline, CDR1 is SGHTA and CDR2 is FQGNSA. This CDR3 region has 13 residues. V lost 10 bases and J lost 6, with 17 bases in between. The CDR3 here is CATGAPFADTQYF. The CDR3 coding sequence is TGTGCCACAGGGGCCCCCTTCGCGGATACGCAGTATTTT.

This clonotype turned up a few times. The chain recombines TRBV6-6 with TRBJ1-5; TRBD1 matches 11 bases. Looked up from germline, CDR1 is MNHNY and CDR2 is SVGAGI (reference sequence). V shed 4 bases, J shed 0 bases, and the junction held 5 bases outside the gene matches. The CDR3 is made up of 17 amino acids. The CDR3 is CASSSGQGANSNQPQHF. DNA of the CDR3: TGTGCCAGCAGTTCCGGACAGGGGGCGAATAGCAATCAGCCCCAGCATTTT.

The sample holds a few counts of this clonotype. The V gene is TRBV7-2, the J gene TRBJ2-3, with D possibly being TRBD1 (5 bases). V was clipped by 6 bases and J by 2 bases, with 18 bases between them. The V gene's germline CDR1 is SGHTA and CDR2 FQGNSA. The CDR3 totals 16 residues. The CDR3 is CASSRQLGSLTDTQYF. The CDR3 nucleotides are TGTGCCAGCAGTCGACAGCTGGGAAGTCTCACAGATACGCAGTATTTT.

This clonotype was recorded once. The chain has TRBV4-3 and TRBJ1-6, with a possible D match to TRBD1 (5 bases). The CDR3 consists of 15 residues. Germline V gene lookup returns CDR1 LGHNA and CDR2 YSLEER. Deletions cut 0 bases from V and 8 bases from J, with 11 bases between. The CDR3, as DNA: TGCGCCAGCAGCCAAGAGCAGGGCAGGGATTCACCCCTCCACTTT. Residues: CASSQEQGRDSPLHF.

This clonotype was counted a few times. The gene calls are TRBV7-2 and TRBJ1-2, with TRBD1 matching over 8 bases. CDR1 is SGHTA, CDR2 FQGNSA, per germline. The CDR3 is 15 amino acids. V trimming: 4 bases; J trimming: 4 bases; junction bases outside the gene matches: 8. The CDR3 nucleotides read TGTGCCAGCAGCTCGGGGTATGACAGGGGCTATGGCTACACCTTC. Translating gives CASSSGYDRGYGYTF. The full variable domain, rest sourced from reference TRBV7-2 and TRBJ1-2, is GAGVSQSPSNKVTEKGKDVELRCDPISGHTALYWYRQSLGQGLEFLIYFQGNSAPDKSGLPSDRFSAERTGGSVSTLTIQRTQQEDSAVYLCASSSGYDRGYGYTFGSGTRLTVV.

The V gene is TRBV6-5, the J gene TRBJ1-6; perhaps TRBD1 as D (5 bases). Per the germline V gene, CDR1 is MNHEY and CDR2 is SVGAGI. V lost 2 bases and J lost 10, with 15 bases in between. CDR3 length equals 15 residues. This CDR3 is CASSYAGPGNSPLHF. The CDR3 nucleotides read TGTGCCAGCAGTTACGCAGGGCCTGGTAACTCACCCCTCCACTTT.